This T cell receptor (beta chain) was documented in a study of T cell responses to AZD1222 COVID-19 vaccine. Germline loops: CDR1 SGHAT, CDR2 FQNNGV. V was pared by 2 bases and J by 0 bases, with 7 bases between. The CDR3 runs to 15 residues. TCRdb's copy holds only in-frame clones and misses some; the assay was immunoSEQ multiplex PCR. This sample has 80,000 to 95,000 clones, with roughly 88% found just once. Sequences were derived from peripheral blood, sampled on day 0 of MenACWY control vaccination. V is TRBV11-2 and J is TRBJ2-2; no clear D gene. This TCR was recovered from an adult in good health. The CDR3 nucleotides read TGTGCCAGCAGCTTAAGGCAGCCGAACACCGGGGAGCTGTTTTTT. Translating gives CASSLRQPNTGELFF.